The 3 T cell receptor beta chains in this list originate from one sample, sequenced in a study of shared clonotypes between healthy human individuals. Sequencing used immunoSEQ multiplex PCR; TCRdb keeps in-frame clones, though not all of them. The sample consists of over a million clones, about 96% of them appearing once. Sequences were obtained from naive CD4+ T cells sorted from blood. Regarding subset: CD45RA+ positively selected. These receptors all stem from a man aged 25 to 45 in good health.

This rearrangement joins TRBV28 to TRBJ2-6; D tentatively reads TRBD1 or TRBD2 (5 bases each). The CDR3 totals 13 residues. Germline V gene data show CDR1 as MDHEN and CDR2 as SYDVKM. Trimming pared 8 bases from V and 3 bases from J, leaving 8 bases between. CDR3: CASGGRGANVLTF. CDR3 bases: TGTGCCAGCGGGGGACGTGGGGCCAACGTCCTGACTTTC.

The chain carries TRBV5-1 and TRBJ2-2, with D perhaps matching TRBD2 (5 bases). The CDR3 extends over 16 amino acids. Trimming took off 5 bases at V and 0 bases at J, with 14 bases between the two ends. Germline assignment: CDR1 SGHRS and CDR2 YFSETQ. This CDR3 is CASRGEGSANTGELFF. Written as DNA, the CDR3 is TGCGCCAGCAGGGGAGAGGGATCGGCGAACACCGGGGAGCTGTTTTTT.

Written as DNA, the CDR3 is TGTGCCAGCAGCGATAGACAGGGGAACAGCTATGGCTACACCTTC. Translated, it gives CASSDRQGNSYGYTF. This sequence joins TRBV7-2 and TRBJ1-2; TRBD1 matches 8 bases. CDR1 is SGHTA and CDR2 is FQGNSA in the germline V gene. The V gene end was trimmed by 5 bases and the J gene end by 4 bases; junction bases not matched to a gene: 9. The CDR3 runs to 15 residues. Looking up the rest from reference TRBV7-2 and TRBJ1-2 gives the full variable domain: GAGVSQSPSNKVTEKGKDVELRCDPISGHTALYWYRQSLGQGLEFLIYFQGNSAPDKSGLPSDRFSAERTGGSVSTLTIQRTQQEDSAVYLCASSDRQGNSYGYTFGSGTRLTVV.